The entry below gives a single T cell receptor (beta chain) sequence along with its context. Investigators excluded patients with uncontrolled infection, other autoimmune disease, pregnancy or lactation. The ends were cut back, 0 bases at V and 6 bases at J, with 12 bases in the middle. The CDR3 runs to 14 residues. The germline V gene has CDR1 SGHTS and CDR2 YDEGEE. This sample stems from a study of T cells in Graves' hyperthyroidism and ophthalmopathy. Amplification yielded TCR beta CDR3 regions, with RNA transcripts as the source. Researchers ran a first-round RT-PCR on the TCR CDR3 using the HTBI primer set. TCRdb reanalysed the multiplex PCR reads using MiXCR and keeps one entry per CDR3 protein. The sample lists hundreds of thousands of distinct CDR3 sequences; about 17% were seen once.

The sequencing sample was made of blood. The chain uses TRBV5-8 and TRBJ1-2, with D tentatively TRBD1 (5 bases). This receptor was identified in a woman aged 60-75 years with Graves' ophthalmopathy. The CDR3 sequence is CASSLGGEVDGYTF. Here the CDR3 DNA reads TGTGCCAGCAGCTTGGGGGGGGAAGTCGATGGCTACACCTTC.